The entry below describes one TCR beta chain. A read error may produce the germline difference seen at one junction end. Additional DNA sequences in this sample encode the identical CDR3. This sample stems from a study of blood T cell repertoires in COVID-19. Study information: Italy, Spain and the United States were the sources of the convalescent and acute COVID-19 samples.

Germline V lookup: CDR1 KGHSH, CDR2 LQKENI. The CDR3 extends over 13 amino acids. Sequencing was performed with immunoSEQ multiplex PCR; in TCRdb, only in-frame clones are kept and a portion is missing. The sample records 200,000 or so clones, 60% to 85% being singletons. Material for sequencing was peripheral blood. The receptor's source is a woman in her 70s with acute or convalescent COVID-19. V and J are TRBV18 and TRBJ1-1, with D hard to call. CDR3 DNA: TGTGCCAGCTCGCCACTTCGGGATACTGAAGCTTTCTTT. This encodes CASSPLRDTEAFF.